Listed below are T cell receptor beta chains from one sample, sequenced in a study of OX40 agonist ivuxolimab in advanced cancers. Profiled with immunoSEQ multiplex PCR; TCRdb holds only in-frame clones, not every one. Of fewer than 120,000 clones in the sample, roughly 90% were seen once. The material was CD4+ or CD8+ T cells sorted from blood, obtained in a trial of the OX40 agonist ivuxolimab. Receptors were obtained from an adult with an advanced solid tumor such as melanoma, head and neck, liver or kidney cancer. CDR3s include the opening cysteine and the closing phenylalanine or tryptophan. The order of the fields is J gene, clone size, D gene, V gene, CDR3 DNA, CDR3 protein. A D gene is named only where the DNA matches it firmly. Size tells how often a clone was seen (once, few, many) or the class of an expanded clone, and some rows leave it out.

>TRBJ1-2|.|TRBD1|TRBV4-3
TGCGCCAGCAGCCAGGGACAGGGTTCCTATGGCTACACCTTC
CASSQGQGSYGYTF
>TRBJ1-5|.|.|TRBV19
TGTGCCAGTAGATCGGGGGAGCCCCAGCATTTT
CASRSGEPQHF
>TRBJ2-7|.|TRBD2|TRBV28
TGTGCCAGCAAAAATAGCGGGGACTCCTACGAGCAGTACTTC
CASKNSGDSYEQYF
>TRBJ2-6|.|.|TRBV6-1
TGTGCCAGCAGTGTCCTTGAGAGGCCCATGACTTTC
CASSVLERPMTF
>TRBJ1-6|.|.|TRBV29-1
TGCAGCTTTGCCTCCCGTGGGGGCAAAGGTAATTCACCCCTCCACTTT
CSFASRGGKGNSPLHF
>TRBJ1-4|.|TRBD1|TRBV30
TGTGCCTGGAGGGCCTTTTCAGGGGGCTTACTATTGTCGACTAATGAAAAACTGTTTTTT
CAWRAFSGGLLLSTNEKLFF
>TRBJ1-2|few|.|TRBV4-3
TGCGCCAGCAGCCAAGATATGGGCAGTTTCTATGGCTACACCTTC
CASSQDMGSFYGYTF
>TRBJ2-7|.|TRBD1|TRBV7-2
TGTGCCAGCAGCCCTTCTGCCAGGGGGAACGAGCAGTACTTC
CASSPSARGNEQYF
>TRBJ1-1|.|.|TRBV7-2
TGTGCCAGCAGCTTAGAAACTAGAGAAGCTTTCTTT
CASSLETREAFF
>TRBJ2-7|.|TRBD1|TRBV11-3
TGTGCCAGCAGCTTAACGGGACAGTCCCACTACGAGCAGTACTTC
CASSLTGQSHYEQYF
>TRBJ2-5|.|.|TRBV28
TGTGCCAGCAGTGATCATCAGGGGGGCGGGACCCAGTACTTC
CASSDHQGGGTQYF
>TRBJ2-3|.|.|TRBV6-6
TGTGCCAGCGGGAGAGATACGCAGTATTTT
CASGRDTQYF
>TRBJ1-5|.|.|TRBV21-1
TGTGCCAGCAGCGAAAGCAGGGTGAGCAATCAGCCCCAGCATTTT
CASSESRVSNQPQHF
>TRBJ1-1|few|.|TRBV7-9
TGTGCCAGCAGCCCAAAGACCGGTGAAGCTTTCTTT
CASSPKTGEAFF
>TRBJ1-5|.|.|TRBV30
TGTGCCTGGAGTCCTAAAGGGTGGGGGTATCAGCCCCAGCATTTT
CAWSPKGWGYQPQHF
>TRBJ2-1|.|TRBD2|TRBV4-2
TGTGCCAGCAGCCTGAGGACTAGCGGGAGTAGAAATGAGCAGTTCTTC
CASSLRTSGSRNEQFF
>TRBJ2-7|.|TRBD2|TRBV10-3
TGTGCCATCAGTGCCCGGCGGGAGGCGTACGAGCAGTACTTC
CAISARREAYEQYF
>TRBJ1-1|.|.|TRBV7-2
TGTGCCAGCAGCTTAGGTCAAGGGACCACCGAGGAAGCTTTCTTT
CASSLGQGTTEEAFF
>TRBJ2-5|.|.|TRBV11-2
TGTGCCAGCAGCTTAGGACAACGAGAGACCCAGTACTTC
CASSLGQRETQYF
>TRBJ1-1|.|TRBD1|TRBV5-1
TGCGCCAGCAGCTTGACGCACGGTACAGGGGACAACACTGAAGCTTTCTTT
CASSLTHGTGDNTEAFF
>TRBJ1-1|few|.|TRBV6-1
TGTGCCAGCAGTGTCCAGCTTGACGCTGAAGCTTTCTTT
CASSVQLDAEAFF
>TRBJ1-4|.|.|TRBV5-1
TGCGCCAGCAGCTTGGCTCAGGGAATGGGTGAAAAACTGTTTTTT
CASSLAQGMGEKLFF
>TRBJ2-2|.|.|TRBV5-1
TGCGCCAGCACCCGACAGCCGAACACCGGGGAGCTGTTTTTT
CASTRQPNTGELFF
>TRBJ2-2|.|TRBD2|TRBV11-2
TGTGCCAGCAGCTTAGCGGGAGGGACCGGGGAGCTGTTTTTT
CASSLAGGTGELFF
>TRBJ2-3|.|.|TRBV29-1
TGCAGCGTTGGAGCTCCCACAGATACGCAGTATTTT
CSVGAPTDTQYF
>TRBJ1-5|.|TRBD1|TRBV18
TGTGCCAGCTCCCGGGACAGGGGTTGGGTAAGCAATCAGCCCCAGCATTTT
CASSRDRGWVSNQPQHF
>TRBJ2-1|.|.|TRBV4-3
TGCGCCAGCAGCCTCAGGGGTGACAATGAGCAGTTCTTC
CASSLRGDNEQFF
>TRBJ2-5|.|.|TRBV6-1
TGTGCCAGCAGAGGACCTGGACGGGAGACCCAGTACTTC
CASRGPGRETQYF
>TRBJ2-7|.|.|TRBV4-2
TGTGCCAGCAGCCAGGGCCCCACTCGGGAAGGGTACGAGCAGTACTTC
CASSQGPTREGYEQYF
>TRBJ2-7|.|.|TRBV7-3
TGTGCCAGCAGCTTAGAAGGAAGTACCTACTACGAGCAGTACTTC
CASSLEGSTYYEQYF
>TRBJ2-7|.|.|TRBV6-1
TGTGCCAGCCGGGGGATGTGGCACGAGCAGTACTTC
CASRGMWHEQYF
>TRBJ1-5|.|.|TRBV5-5
TGTGCCAGCAGTTTGCTGGGTAGGGGAGACAATCAGCCCCAGCATTTT
CASSLLGRGDNQPQHF
>TRBJ1-5|.|TRBD1|TRBV6-1
TGTGCCAGCATGGGACAGGGGTACAATCAGCCCCAGCATTTT
CASMGQGYNQPQHF
>TRBJ2-7|.|.|TRBV19
TGTGCCAGTAGTATAGGAAGCTACGAGCAGTACTTC
CASSIGSYEQYF
>TRBJ2-7|.|TRBD1|TRBV14
TGTGCCAGCAGCCAGAGACAGGGGGCAGGTAACGAGCAGTACTTC
CASSQRQGAGNEQYF
>TRBJ1-3|.|.|TRBV5-5
TGTGCCAGCAGTGAAGACCCTGCCGGAGACACCATATATTTT
CASSEDPAGDTIYF
>TRBJ1-1|.|.|TRBV19
TGTGCCAGTAACACCGTTGGCAGGGTGGAGGCTGAAGCTTTCTTT
CASNTVGRVEAEAFF
>TRBJ1-5|.|.|TRBV27
TGTGCCAGCAGTCCCCCTAGGACGGCTTCTCATCAGCCCCAGCATTTT
CASSPPRTASHQPQHF
>TRBJ1-1|once|TRBD1|TRBV6-4
TGTGCCAGCAGTCCAAAAGGACAGGGGGGGAGAGTGGACACTGAAGCTTTCTTT
CASSPKGQGGRVDTEAFF
>TRBJ1-4|.|.|TRBV9
TGTGCCAGCAGCGTAGGGGGAGCGGGGGCTCCCGGGTCTAATGAAAAACTGTTTTTT
CASSVGGAGAPGSNEKLFF
>TRBJ2-7|.|TRBD2|TRBV6-1
TGTGCCAGCAGTGAAGCGCTTTCTAGCGGGAGGCCCTACCCCTACGAGCAGTACTTC
CASSEALSSGRPYPYEQYF
>TRBJ2-7|.|.|TRBV25-1
TGTGCCAGCAGTGAATCGAGGGGGACGGGTACTCGGTACGAGCAGTACTTC
CASSESRGTGTRYEQYF
>TRBJ2-3|.|.|TRBV10-3
TGTGCCATCAGTGACCTAGGGGACTCCACAGATACGCAGTATTTT
CAISDLGDSTDTQYF
>TRBJ2-5|few|.|TRBV5-1
TGCGCCAGCAGTCTTGGCGAAGAGACCCAGTACTTC
CASSLGEETQYF
>TRBJ1-3|.|.|TRBV27
TGTGCCAGCAGTACTCACGGGAAAAGCTCTGGAAACACCATATATTTT
CASSTHGKSSGNTIYF
>TRBJ1-1|.|TRBD1|TRBV6-1
TGTGCCAGCCAGAGAGGGGGCGCGGACACTGAAGCTTTCTTT
CASQRGGADTEAFF
>TRBJ1-1|.|.|TRBV2
TGTGCCAGCAGAAAAGGGCCAGGGGCTACCGAAGCTTTCTTT
CASRKGPGATEAFF
>TRBJ2-1|.|.|TRBV10-3
TGTGCCATCAGGGAAACAAATGAGCAGTTCTTC
CAIRETNEQFF
>TRBJ2-2|.|TRBD1|TRBV15
TGTGCCACCTTATGGGGACAGGGGACCGGGGAGCTGTTTTTT
CATLWGQGTGELFF
>TRBJ2-5|.|.|TRBV19
TGTGCCAGTAGGGATCAGGGGAAGACCCAGTACTTC
CASRDQGKTQYF
>TRBJ1-2|.|TRBD1|TRBV2
TGTGCCAGCAAGACGGACAGGGCTTACTATGGCTACACCTTC
CASKTDRAYYGYTF
>TRBJ2-2|.|.|TRBV28
TGTGCCAGCAGCCTCCACAGGGCGGACACCGGGGAGCTGTTTTTT
CASSLHRADTGELFF
>TRBJ1-1|.|.|TRBV28
TGTGCCAGCAGCCGTCGACCCCCGAGAGTGAACACTGAAGCTTTCTTT
CASSRRPPRVNTEAFF
>TRBJ1-5|.|TRBD1|TRBV5-1
TGCGCCAGCCGGGGGGACAGTGGCGGCCTTAGTGGCAATCAGCCCCAGCATTTT
CASRGDSGGLSGNQPQHF
>TRBJ2-3|.|TRBD1|TRBV6-1
TGTGCCAGCAGTGAAGCCGAGCCGGGACAGGGGGCAGATACGCAGTATTTT
CASSEAEPGQGADTQYF